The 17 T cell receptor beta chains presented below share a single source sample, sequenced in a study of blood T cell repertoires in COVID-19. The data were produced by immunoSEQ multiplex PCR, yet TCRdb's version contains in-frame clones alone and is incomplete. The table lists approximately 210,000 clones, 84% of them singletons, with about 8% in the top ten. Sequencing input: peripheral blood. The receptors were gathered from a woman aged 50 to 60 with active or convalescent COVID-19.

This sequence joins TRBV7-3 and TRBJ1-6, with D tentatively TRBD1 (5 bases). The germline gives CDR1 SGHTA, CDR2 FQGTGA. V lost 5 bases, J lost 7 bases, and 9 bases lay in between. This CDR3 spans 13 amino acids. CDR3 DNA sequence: TGTGCCAGCAGCCTAGGGGTCAATTCACCCCTCCACTTT. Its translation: CASSLGVNSPLHF.

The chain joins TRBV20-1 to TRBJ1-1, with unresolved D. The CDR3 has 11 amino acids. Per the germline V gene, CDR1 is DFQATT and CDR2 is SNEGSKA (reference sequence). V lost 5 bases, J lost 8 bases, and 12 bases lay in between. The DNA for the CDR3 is TGCAGTGCTCCTTTACAGCTCGAAGCTTTCTTT. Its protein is CSAPLQLEAFF.

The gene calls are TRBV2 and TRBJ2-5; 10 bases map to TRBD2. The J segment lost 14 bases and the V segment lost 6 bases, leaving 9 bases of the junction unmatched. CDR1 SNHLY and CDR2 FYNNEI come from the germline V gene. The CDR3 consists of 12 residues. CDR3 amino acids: CASRAGLAIRYF. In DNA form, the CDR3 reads TGTGCCAGCAGAGCGGGACTAGCGATACGTTACTTC.

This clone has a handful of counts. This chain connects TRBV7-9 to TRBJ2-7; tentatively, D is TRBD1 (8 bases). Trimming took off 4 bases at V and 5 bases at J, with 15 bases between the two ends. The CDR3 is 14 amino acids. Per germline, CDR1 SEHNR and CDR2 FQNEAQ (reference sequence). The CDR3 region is CASSSYRGGNEQYF. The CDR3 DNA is TGTGCCAGCAGCTCCTACAGGGGGGGCAACGAGCAGTACTTC.

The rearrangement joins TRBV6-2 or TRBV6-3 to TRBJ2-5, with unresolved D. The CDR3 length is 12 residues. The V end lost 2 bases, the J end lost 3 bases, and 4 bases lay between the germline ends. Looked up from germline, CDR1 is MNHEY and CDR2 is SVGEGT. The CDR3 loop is CASSYEEETQYF. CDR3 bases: TGTGCCAGCAGTTACGAGGAAGAGACCCAGTACTTC.

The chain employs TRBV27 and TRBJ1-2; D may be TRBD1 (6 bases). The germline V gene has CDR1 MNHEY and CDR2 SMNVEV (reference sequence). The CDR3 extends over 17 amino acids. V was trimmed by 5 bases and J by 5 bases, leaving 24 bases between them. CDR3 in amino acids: CASSNRGAGRVVYGYTF. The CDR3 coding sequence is TGTGCCAGCAGTAACCGGGGGGCAGGCAGGGTGGTTTATGGCTACACCTTC.

CDR3 in DNA: TGTGCCAGCAGCTCAGACTATGGCTACACCTTC. Its protein is CASSSDYGYTF. This chain connects TRBV5-6 to TRBJ1-2; D gene uncertain. CDR3 length: 11 residues. Looked up from germline, CDR1 is SGHDT and CDR2 is YYEEEE. V was pared by 3 bases and J by 3 bases, with 3 bases between. The full variable domain, rest sourced from reference TRBV5-6 and TRBJ1-2, is DAGVTQSPTHLIKTRGQQVTLRCSPKSGHDTVSWYQQALGQGPQFIFQYYEEEERQRGNFPDRFSGHQFPNYSSELNVNALLLGDSALYLCASSSDYGYTFGSGTRLTVV.

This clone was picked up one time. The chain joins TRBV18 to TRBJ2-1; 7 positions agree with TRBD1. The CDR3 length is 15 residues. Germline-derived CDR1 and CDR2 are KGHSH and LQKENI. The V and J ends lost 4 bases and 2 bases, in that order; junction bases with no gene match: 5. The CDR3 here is CASSLETGPYNEQFF. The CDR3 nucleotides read TGTGCCAGCTCACTTGAGACAGGGCCCTACAATGAGCAGTTCTTC.

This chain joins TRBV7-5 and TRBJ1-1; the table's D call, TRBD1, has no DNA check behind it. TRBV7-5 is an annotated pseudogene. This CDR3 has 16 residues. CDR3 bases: TGTGTCAGAAGCTCGGGAGAGGACAGGAGGAACACTGAAGCTTTCTTT. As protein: CVRSSGEDRRNTEAFF.

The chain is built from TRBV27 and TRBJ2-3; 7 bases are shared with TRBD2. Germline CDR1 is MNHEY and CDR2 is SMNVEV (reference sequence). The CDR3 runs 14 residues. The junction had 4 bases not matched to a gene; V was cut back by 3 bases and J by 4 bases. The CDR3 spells CASSFGGSADTQYF. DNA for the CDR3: TGTGCCAGCAGTTTTGGCGGGAGCGCAGATACGCAGTATTTT.

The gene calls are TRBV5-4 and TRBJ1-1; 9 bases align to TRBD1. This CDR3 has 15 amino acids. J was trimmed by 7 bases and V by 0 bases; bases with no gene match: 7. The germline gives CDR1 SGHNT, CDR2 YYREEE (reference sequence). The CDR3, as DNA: TGTGCCAGCAGCTTGGACAGGGGGCGCGGCGGTGAAGCTTTCTTT. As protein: CASSLDRGRGGEAFF.

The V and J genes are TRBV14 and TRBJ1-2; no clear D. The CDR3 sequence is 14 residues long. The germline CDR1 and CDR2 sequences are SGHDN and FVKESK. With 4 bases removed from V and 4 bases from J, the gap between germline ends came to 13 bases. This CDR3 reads CASSPWEGVYGYTF. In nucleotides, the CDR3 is TGTGCCAGCAGCCCGTGGGAGGGAGTCTATGGCTACACCTTC.

Here the CDR3 DNA reads TGTGCCAGCAGCTTGTTCTCCGCGGGCACCGGGGAGCTGTTTTTT. Amino acids: CASSLFSAGTGELFF. The genes are TRBV11-2 and TRBJ2-2, with D possibly matching TRBD2 (5 bases). V shed 3 bases and J shed 4 bases, with 12 bases lying between them. Germline V gives CDR1 SGHAT, CDR2 FQNNGV. The CDR3 spans 15 residues.

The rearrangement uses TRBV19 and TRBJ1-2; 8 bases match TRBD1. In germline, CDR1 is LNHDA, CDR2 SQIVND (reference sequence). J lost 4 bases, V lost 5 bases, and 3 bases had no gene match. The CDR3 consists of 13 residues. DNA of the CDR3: TGTGCCAGTAGTGACAGGGGACCCTATGGCTACACCTTC. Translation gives CASSDRGPYGYTF.

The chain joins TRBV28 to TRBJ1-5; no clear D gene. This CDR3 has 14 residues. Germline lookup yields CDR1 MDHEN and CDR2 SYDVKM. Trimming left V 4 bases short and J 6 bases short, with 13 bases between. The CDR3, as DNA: TGTGCCAGCAGTTCTGTCTTGCCCGGTCAGCCCCAGCATTTT. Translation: CASSSVLPGQPQHF. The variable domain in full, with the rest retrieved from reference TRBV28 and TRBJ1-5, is DVKVTQSSRYLVKRTGEKVFLECVQDMDHENMFWYRQDPGLGLRLIYFSYDVKMKEKGDIPEGYSVSREKKERFSLILESASTNQTSMYLCASSSVLPGQPQHFGDGTRLSIL.

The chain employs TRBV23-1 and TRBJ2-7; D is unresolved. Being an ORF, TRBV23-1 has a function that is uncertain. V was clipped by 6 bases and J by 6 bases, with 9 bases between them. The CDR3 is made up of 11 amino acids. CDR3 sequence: CASRIRGEQYF. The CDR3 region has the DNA TGCGCCAGCAGAATCCGAGGCGAGCAGTACTTC.

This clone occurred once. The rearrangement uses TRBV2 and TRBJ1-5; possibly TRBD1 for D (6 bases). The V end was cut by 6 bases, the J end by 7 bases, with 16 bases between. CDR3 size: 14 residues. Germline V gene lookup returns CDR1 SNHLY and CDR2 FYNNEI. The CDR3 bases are TGTGCCAGCAGAAAACACCGGGACACACAGCCCCAGCATTTT. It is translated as CASRKHRDTQPQHF. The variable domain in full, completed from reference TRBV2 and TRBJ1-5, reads EPEVTQTPSHQVTQMGQEVILRCVPISNHLYFYWYRQILGQKVEFLVSFYNNEISEKSEIFDDQFSVERPDGSNFTLKIRSTKLEDSAMYFCASRKHRDTQPQHFGDGTRLSIL.